Reported below is one TCR beta chain. Its antigen target is currently unknown. No qualities accompany the bases; no much larger clone lies one base away. This sample is part of a study of CD8 T cells in Susac syndrome (dated by TCRdb to the late 2010s). Broadly, across the study: Of the Susac syndrome patients who were sequenced, under ten were in clinical remission while about six had clinically active disease. At the time of blood withdrawal, Susac syndrome patients were either therapy-naive, taking corticosteroids (with some also receiving IVIg), or on IVIg alone. Whether CD8+ T cell activation and differentiation in Susac syndrome was antigen driven was tested using repertoire sequencing.

Peripheral blood CD8+ and CD4+ T cells from healthy donors, Susac syndrome patients and multiple sclerosis patients were profiled by high-throughput TCR beta sequencing. The Susac syndrome patients fulfilled recently defined diagnostic criteria for either definite or probable disease. Bulk CD8+ and CD4+ T cells were purified by magnetic negative isolation, whereas CD8+ TEMRA cells were enriched by FACS. Blood was drawn into EDTA tubes, processed within 24 hours, and PBMCs were isolated by density gradient centrifugation. PBMCs destined for TCR sequencing were cryopreserved in liquid nitrogen and later thawed in a 37 °C water bath. The sorted or isolated CD4+, CD8+ and CD8+ TEMRA cells reached a purity of at least 90%. Findings and caveats that apply to the study as a whole: In patients with Susac syndrome, the CD4+ T cell repertoire showed no detectable clonal expansion. The TCR sequencing and HLA analysis was acknowledged to have included a relatively small number of individuals.

RNA was extracted using the RNeasy kit, and roughly 0.5 to 1 ug of the RNA was reverse transcribed with random hexamers. The immunoSEQ multiplex PCR assay, which covers 54 Vbeta and 13 Jbeta segments, was used to amplify TCR beta CDR3 regions. PCR amplification bias was corrected using a synthetic template baseline for primer optimization and computational correction. Under the source paper's analysis protocol: Reads were annotated to V, D and J genes according to IMGT and were analyzed with immunoSEQ Analyzer, with only productive sequences retained. To calculate clonality, Shannon entropy was normalized by log2 of the number of productive unique sequences and then subtracted from one. For each patient and control, public and private clones were evaluated within the 100 most prevalent clones. Clones were defined as Susac-specific if absent from the healthy and MS cohorts, from over a thousand published viral clones and from other ImmuneACCESS disease sequences. TCRdb passed the public sequencing reads through fastp at Q25 and MiXCR, retaining productive beta sequences. Each CDR3 protein appears once, grouped with its most common genes and DNA. What appears here as the V and J calls and clone size reflects TCRdb's work, not the paper's. In all, the sample holds under 250,000 distinct CDR3 sequences, and around 93% of those were seen once. Over 0.15% of the sample rests with the top ten.

Trimming removed 0 bases from V and 6 bases from J, leaving 17 bases between the germline ends. Including the terminal cysteine and phenylalanine, the CDR3 comprises 15 residues. The read is trimmed to its CDR3 DNA, 45 bases read in frame from base 1. The germline V gene (reference sequence) sets CDR1 to GTSNPN and CDR2 to SVGIG. This chain is built from TRBV30 and TRBJ1-1; no D gene can be assigned with confidence. The TCR comes from a human donor with Susac syndrome. Sequences were obtained from CD4+ T cells from PBMCs. The nucleotide sequence is TGTGCCTGGAGTGTACGGATCGGACCGGGCGCTGAAGCTTTCTTT. This yields the protein CAWSVRIGPGAEAFF.